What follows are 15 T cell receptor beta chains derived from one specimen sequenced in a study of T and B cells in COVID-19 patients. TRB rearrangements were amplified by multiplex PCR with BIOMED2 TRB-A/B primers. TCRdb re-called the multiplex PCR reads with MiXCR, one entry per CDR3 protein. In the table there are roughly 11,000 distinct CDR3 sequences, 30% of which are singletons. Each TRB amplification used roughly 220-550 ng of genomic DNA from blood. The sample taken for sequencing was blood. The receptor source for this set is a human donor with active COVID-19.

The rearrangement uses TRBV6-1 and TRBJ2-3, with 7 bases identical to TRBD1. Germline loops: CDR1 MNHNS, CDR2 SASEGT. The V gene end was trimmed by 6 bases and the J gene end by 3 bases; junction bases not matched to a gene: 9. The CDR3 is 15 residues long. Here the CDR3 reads CASRRYSTGTDTQYF. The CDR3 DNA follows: TGTGCCAGCAGACGATACTCGACAGGGACAGATACGCAGTATTTT.

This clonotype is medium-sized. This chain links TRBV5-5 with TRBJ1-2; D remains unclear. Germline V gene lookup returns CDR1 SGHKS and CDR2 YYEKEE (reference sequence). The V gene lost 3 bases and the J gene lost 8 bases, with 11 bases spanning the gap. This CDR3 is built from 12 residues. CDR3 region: CASSSQRVGYTF. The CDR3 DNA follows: TGTGCCAGCAGCTCCCAGCGTGTGGGCTACACCTTC.

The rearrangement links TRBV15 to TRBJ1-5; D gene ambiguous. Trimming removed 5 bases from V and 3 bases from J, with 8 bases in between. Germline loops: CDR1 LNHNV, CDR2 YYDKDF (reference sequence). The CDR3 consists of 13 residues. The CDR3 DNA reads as TGTGCCACCAGCCGTATCATCAATCAGCCCCAGCATTTT. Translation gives CATSRIINQPQHF.

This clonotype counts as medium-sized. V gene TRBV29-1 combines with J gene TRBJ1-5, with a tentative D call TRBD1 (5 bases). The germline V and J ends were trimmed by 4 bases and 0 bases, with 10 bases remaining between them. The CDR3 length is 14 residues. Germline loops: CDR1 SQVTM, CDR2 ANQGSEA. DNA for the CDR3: TGCAGCGTTGGTTGGGGGGATAGCAATCAGCCCCAGCATTTT. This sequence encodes CSVGWGDSNQPQHF. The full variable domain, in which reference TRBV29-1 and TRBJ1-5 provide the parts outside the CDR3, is SAVISQKPSRDICQRGTSLTIQCQVDSQVTMMFWYRQQPGQSLTLIATANQGSEATYESGFVIDKFPISRPNLTFSTLTVSNMSPEDSSIYLCSVGWGDSNQPQHFGDGTRLSIL.

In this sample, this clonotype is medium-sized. DNA of the CDR3: TGTGCCAGTAGTAGAGGACAGGTGGCCACAGATACGCAGTATTTT. Protein product: CASSRGQVATDTQYF. The V call is TRBV19, the J call TRBJ2-3; 7 bases match TRBD1. With V trimmed by 4 bases and J by 2 bases, 6 bases remained unmatched. From germline, CDR1 is LNHDA and CDR2 SQIVND (reference sequence). CDR3 size: 15 residues.

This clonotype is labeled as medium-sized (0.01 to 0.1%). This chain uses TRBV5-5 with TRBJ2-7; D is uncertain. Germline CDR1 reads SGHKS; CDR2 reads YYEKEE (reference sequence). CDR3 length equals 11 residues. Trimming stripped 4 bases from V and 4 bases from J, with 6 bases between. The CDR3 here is CASSEIYEQYF. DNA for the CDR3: TGTGCCAGCAGCGAGATTTACGAGCAGTACTTC. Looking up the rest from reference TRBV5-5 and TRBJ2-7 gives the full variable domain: DAGVTQSPTHLIKTRGQQVTLRCSPISGHKSVSWYQQVLGQGPQFIFQYYEKEERGRGNFPDRFSARQFPNYSSELNVNALLLGDSALYLCASSEIYEQYFGPGTRLTVT.

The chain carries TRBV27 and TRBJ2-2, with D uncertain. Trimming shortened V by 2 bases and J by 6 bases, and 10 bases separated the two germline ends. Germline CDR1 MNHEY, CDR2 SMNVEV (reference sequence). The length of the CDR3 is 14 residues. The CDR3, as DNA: TGTGCCAGCAGTTTAGGAGCAGGCGCCGGGGAGCTGTTTTTT. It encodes CASSLGAGAGELFF.

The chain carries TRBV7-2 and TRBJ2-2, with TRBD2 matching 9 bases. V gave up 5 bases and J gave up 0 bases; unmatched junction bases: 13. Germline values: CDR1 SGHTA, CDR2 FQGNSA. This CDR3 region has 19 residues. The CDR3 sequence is CASSARVGLASTNTGELFF. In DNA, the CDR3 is TGTGCCAGCAGCGCTAGGGTAGGACTAGCGTCGACGAACACCGGGGAGCTGTTTTTT.

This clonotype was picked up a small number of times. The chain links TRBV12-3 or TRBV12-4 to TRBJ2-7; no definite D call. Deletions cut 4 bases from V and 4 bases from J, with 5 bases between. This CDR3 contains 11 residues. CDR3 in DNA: TGTGCCAGCAGTTCACTTTACGAGCAGTACTTC. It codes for CASSSLYEQYF.

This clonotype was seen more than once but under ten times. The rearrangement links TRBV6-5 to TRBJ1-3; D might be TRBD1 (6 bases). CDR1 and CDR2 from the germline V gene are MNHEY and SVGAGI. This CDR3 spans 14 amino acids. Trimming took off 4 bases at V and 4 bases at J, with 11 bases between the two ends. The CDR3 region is CASSLTGPGNTIYF. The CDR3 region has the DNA TGTGCCAGCAGTTTAACAGGGCCGGGAAACACCATATATTTT.

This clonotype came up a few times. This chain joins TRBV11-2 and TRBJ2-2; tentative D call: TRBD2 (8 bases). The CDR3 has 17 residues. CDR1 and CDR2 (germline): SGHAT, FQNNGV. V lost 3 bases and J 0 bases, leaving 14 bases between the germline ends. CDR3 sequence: CASSFGGGTANTGELFF. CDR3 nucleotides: TGTGCCAGCAGCTTTGGCGGGGGGACAGCGAACACCGGGGAGCTGTTTTTT.

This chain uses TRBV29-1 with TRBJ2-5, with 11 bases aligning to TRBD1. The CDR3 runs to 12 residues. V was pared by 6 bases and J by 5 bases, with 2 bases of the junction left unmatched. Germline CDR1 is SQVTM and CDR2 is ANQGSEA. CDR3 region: CSVGQGGETQYF. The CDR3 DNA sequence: TGCAGCGTGGGACAGGGGGGGGAGACCCAGTACTTC.

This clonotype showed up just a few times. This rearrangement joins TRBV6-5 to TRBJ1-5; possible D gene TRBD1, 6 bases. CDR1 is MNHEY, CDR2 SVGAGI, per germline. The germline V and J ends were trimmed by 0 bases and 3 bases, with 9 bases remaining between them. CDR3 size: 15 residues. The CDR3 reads CASSYSRQANQPQHF. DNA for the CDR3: TGTGCCAGCAGTTACTCGAGACAGGCCAATCAGCCCCAGCATTTT.

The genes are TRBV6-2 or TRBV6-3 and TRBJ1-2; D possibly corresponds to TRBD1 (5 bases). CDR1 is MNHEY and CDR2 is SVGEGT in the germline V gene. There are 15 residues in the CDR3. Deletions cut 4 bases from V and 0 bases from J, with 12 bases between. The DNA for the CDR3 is TGTGCCAGCAGTTTCCGCGACAGAACTAACTATGGCTACACCTTC. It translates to CASSFRDRTNYGYTF.

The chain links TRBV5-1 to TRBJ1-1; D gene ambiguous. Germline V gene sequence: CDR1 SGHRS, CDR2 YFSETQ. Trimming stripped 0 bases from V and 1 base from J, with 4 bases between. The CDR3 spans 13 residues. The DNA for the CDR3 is TGCGCCAGCAGCTTGGCCGGGAACACTGAAGCTTTCTTT. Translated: CASSLAGNTEAFF.